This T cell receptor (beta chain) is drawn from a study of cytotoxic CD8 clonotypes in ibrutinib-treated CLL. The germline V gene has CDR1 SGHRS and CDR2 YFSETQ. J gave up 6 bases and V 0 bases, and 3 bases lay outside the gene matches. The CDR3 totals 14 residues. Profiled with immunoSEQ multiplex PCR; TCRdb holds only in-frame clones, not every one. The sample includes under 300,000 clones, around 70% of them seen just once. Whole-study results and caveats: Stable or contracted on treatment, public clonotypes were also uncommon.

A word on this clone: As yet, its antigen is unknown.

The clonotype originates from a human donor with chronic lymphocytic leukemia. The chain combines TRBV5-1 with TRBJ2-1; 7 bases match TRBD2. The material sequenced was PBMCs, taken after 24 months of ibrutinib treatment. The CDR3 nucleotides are TGCGCCAGCAGCTTGGATTCGGGGGGCAATGAGCAGTTCTTC. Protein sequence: CASSLDSGGNEQFF. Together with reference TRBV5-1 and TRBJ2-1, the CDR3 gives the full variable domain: KAGVTQTPRYLIKTRGQQVTLSCSPISGHRSVSWYQQTPGQGLQFLFEYFSETQRNKGNFPGRFSGRQFSNSRSEMNVSTLELGDSALYLCASSLDSGGNEQFFGPGTRLTVL.